A selection of T cell receptor beta chains follows, all from one sample in a study of T cell repertoires in cytomegalovirus infection. TCRdb independently ran MiXCR on the reads; one entry per CDR3 protein. The table lists fewer than 550,000 distinct CDR3 sequences, roughly 29% of them singletons. The material sequenced was PBMCs. These receptors originate from a human donor in good health (CMV status not recorded). Some clones in this sample may be carry-over from other donors' samples. The CDR3 runs from the conserved cysteine through the conserved F or W. The order of the fields is D gene, CDR3 length, J gene, V gene, clone size, CDR3 protein, CDR3 DNA. A D gene is named only where the DNA matches it firmly. Expanded clones get a size class; other rows say once, few or many, or leave the size out.

D gene: TRBD2
CDR3 length: 16
J gene: TRBJ2-1
V gene: TRBV6-5
clone size: few
CDR3 protein: CASSGRAGGSYNEQFF
CDR3 DNA: TGTGCCAGCAGTGGCCGAGCGGGGGGCTCCTACAATGAGCAGTTCTTC

D gene: TRBD2
CDR3 length: 20
J gene: TRBJ2-1
V gene: TRBV7-6
clone size: many
CDR3 protein: CASRSGLAGGPVGTHNEQFF
CDR3 DNA: TGTGCCAGCCGATCTGGACTAGCGGGAGGGCCAGTTGGGACACACAATGAGCAGTTCTTC

D gene: NA
CDR3 length: 15
J gene: TRBJ2-1
V gene: TRBV4-3
clone size: NA
CDR3 protein: CASSQSPRVAVEQFF
CDR3 DNA: TGCGCCAGCAGCCAAAGCCCCCGGGTAGCGGTTGAGCAGTTCTTC

D gene: TRBD2
CDR3 length: 12
J gene: TRBJ2-1
V gene: TRBV12-3/TRBV12-4
clone size: NA
CDR3 protein: CASSLAGPLQFF
CDR3 DNA: TGTGCCAGCAGTCTAGCGGGGCCCCTACAGTTCTTC

D gene: NA
CDR3 length: 11
J gene: TRBJ2-5
V gene: TRBV23-1
clone size: NA
CDR3 protein: CAPLTRETQYF
CDR3 DNA: TGCGCTCCACTAACACGAGAGACCCAGTACTTC

D gene: TRBD2
CDR3 length: 15
J gene: TRBJ2-3
V gene: TRBV7-3
clone size: many
CDR3 protein: CASSGGLAGAHTQYF
CDR3 DNA: TGTGCCAGCAGCGGTGGACTAGCGGGAGCACATACGCAGTATTTT

D gene: TRBD1
CDR3 length: 13
J gene: TRBJ2-7
V gene: TRBV29-1
clone size: NA
CDR3 protein: CSVEGTGGPEQYF
CDR3 DNA: TGCAGCGTTGAGGGGACAGGGGGCCCCGAGCAGTACTTC

D gene: TRBD1
CDR3 length: 19
J gene: TRBJ2-1
V gene: TRBV6-2/TRBV6-3
clone size: NA
CDR3 protein: CASSPQTGPSFAFYNEQFF
CDR3 DNA: TGTGCCAGCAGTCCCCAGACAGGGCCTAGTTTTGCTTTCTACAATGAGCAGTTCTTC

D gene: NA
CDR3 length: 13
J gene: TRBJ1-1
V gene: TRBV7-2
clone size: NA
CDR3 protein: CASSLWWNTEAFF
CDR3 DNA: TGTGCCAGCAGCCTATGGTGGAACACTGAAGCTTTCTTT

D gene: TRBD2
CDR3 length: 15
J gene: TRBJ2-5
V gene: TRBV5-6
clone size: few
CDR3 protein: CASSAGLAPSETQYF
CDR3 DNA: TGTGCCAGCAGCGCGGGACTAGCCCCCTCGGAGACCCAGTACTTC

D gene: NA
CDR3 length: 16
J gene: TRBJ2-1
V gene: TRBV19
clone size: few
CDR3 protein: CASSGALAASYNEQFF
CDR3 DNA: TGTGCCAGTAGTGGAGCTTTAGCGGCTTCCTACAATGAGCAGTTCTTC

D gene: NA
CDR3 length: 14
J gene: TRBJ2-5
V gene: TRBV5-4
clone size: NA
CDR3 protein: CASSLSQITETQYF
CDR3 DNA: TGTGCCAGCAGCTTGAGTCAGATTACAGAGACCCAGTACTTC

D gene: TRBD1
CDR3 length: 16
J gene: TRBJ2-5
V gene: TRBV2
clone size: NA
CDR3 protein: CASTEPGTGLQETQYF
CDR3 DNA: TGTGCCAGCACCGAGCCTGGGACAGGGCTTCAAGAGACCCAGTACTTC

D gene: NA
CDR3 length: 14
J gene: TRBJ2-3
V gene: TRBV6-1
clone size: NA
CDR3 protein: CASSSQRGWDTQYF
CDR3 DNA: TGTGCCAGCAGTTCACAGCGAGGTTGGGATACGCAGTATTTT

D gene: NA
CDR3 length: 15
J gene: TRBJ2-1
V gene: TRBV24-1
clone size: NA
CDR3 protein: CATSDGGAGGNEQFF
CDR3 DNA: TGTGCCACCAGTGACGGCGGCGCCGGTGGCAATGAGCAGTTCTTC

D gene: TRBD2
CDR3 length: 17
J gene: TRBJ2-1
V gene: TRBV4-3
clone size: few
CDR3 protein: CASSQDPTSGTYNEQFF
CDR3 DNA: TGCGCCAGCAGCCAAGACCCTACTAGCGGTACCTACAATGAGCAGTTCTTC

D gene: TRBD2
CDR3 length: 15
J gene: TRBJ2-7
V gene: TRBV7-8
clone size: few
CDR3 protein: CASSSTSASFYEQYF
CDR3 DNA: TGTGCCAGCAGCTCGACTAGCGCAAGTTTCTACGAGCAGTACTTC

D gene: TRBD1
CDR3 length: 15
J gene: TRBJ2-3
V gene: TRBV7-2
clone size: many
CDR3 protein: CASSSDRGRADTQYF
CDR3 DNA: TGTGCCAGCAGCTCGGACAGGGGTAGAGCAGATACGCAGTATTTT

D gene: NA
CDR3 length: 15
J gene: TRBJ1-1
V gene: TRBV6-2/TRBV6-3
clone size: few
CDR3 protein: CASSHLNNRETEAFF
CDR3 DNA: TGTGCCAGCAGCCACCTGAATAACAGGGAAACTGAAGCTTTCTTT

D gene: NA
CDR3 length: 13
J gene: TRBJ1-5
V gene: TRBV29-1
clone size: NA
CDR3 protein: CSVIRGENQPQHF
CDR3 DNA: TGCAGCGTTATCCGGGGGGAGAATCAGCCCCAGCATTTT